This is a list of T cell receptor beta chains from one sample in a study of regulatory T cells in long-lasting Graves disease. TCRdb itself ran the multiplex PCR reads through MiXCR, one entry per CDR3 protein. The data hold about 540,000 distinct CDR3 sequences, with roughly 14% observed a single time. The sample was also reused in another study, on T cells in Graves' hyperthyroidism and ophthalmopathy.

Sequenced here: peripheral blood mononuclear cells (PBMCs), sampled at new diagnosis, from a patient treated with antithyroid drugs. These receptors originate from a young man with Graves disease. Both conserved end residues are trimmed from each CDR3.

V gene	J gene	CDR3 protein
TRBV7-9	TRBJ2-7	ASSAGPTTSYEQY
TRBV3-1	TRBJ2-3	ASSQVGGIAPDTQY
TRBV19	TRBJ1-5	ASSLTRGGNQPQH
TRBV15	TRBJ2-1	ATSRGTSGNNEQF
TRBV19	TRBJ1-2	ASAPHTTGNYGYT
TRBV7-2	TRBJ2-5	ASSLSVKEETQY
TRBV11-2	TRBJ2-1	ASSLTASASSYNEQF
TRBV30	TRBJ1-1	TMTFRSNPMNTEAF
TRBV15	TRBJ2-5	ATTAAPAGEETQY
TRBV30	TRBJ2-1	AWSALANSYNEQF